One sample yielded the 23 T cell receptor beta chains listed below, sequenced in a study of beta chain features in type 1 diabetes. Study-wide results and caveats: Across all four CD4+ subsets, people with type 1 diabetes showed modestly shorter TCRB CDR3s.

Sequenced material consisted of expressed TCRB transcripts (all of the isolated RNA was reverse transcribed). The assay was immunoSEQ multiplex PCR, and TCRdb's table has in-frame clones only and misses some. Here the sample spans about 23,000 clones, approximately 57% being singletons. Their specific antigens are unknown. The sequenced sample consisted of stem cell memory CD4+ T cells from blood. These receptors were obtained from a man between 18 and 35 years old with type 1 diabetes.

The CDR3 loop reads CASFYRGYQEKLFF. In DNA form, the CDR3 reads TGTGCCAGCTTTTACAGGGGATACCAAGAAAAACTGTTTTTT. The chain links TRBV5-6 to TRBJ1-4, with TRBD1 matching over 7 bases. V shed 7 bases, J shed 8 bases, and the junction held 11 bases outside the gene matches. CDR1 and CDR2 (germline): SGHDT, YYEEEE. The length of the CDR3 is 14 residues.

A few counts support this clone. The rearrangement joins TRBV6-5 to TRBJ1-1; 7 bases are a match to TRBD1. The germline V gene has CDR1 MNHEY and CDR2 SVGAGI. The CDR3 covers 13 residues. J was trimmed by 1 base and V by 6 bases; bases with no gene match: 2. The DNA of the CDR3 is TGTGCCAGCAGAGACAGGGCGAACACTGAAGCTTTCTTT. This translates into CASRDRANTEAFF.

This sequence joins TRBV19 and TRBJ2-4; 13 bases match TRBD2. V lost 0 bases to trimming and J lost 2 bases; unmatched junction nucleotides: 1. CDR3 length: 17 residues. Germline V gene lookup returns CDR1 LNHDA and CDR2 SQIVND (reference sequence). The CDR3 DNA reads TGTGCCAGTAGTATAGAAGGGACTAGCGGGACCAAAAACATTCAGTACTTC. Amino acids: CASSIEGTSGTKNIQYF.

The CDR3 DNA reads TGTGCCAGCAGCTTAAACGGAGTCACAGATACGCAGTATTTT. Amino acids: CASSLNGVTDTQYF. J is TRBJ2-3 and V is TRBV9; no clear D. V lost 4 bases to trimming and J lost 2 bases, with 11 bases between them. The CDR3 contains 14 residues. CDR1 SGDLS and CDR2 YYNGEE come from the germline V gene.

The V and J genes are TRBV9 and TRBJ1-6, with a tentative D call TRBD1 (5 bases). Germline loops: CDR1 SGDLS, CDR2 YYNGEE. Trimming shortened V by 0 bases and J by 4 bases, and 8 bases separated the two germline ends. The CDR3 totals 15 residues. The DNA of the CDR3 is TGTGCCAGCAGCGTAGCGGGGGGGTATAATTCACCCCTCCACTTT. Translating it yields CASSVAGGYNSPLHF.

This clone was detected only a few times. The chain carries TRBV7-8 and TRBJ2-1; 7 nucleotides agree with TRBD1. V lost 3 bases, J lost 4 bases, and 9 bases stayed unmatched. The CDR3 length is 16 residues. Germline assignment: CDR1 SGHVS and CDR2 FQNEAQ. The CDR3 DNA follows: TGTGCCAGCAGCTTTGTCGGGACAGCCAAGTACAATGAGCAGTTCTTC. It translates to CASSFVGTAKYNEQFF.

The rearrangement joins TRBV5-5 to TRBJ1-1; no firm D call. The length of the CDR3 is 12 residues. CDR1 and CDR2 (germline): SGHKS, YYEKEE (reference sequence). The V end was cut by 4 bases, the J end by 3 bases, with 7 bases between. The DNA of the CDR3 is TGTGCCAGCAGCGGGAGAGACACTGAAGCTTTCTTT. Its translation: CASSGRDTEAFF.

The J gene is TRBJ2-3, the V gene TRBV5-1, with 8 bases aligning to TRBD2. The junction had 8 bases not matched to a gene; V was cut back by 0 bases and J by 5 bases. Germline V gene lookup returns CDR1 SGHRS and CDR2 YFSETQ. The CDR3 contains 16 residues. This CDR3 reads CASSLVPAGDRDTQYF. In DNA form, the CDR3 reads TGCGCCAGCAGCTTGGTTCCAGCGGGAGATAGAGATACGCAGTATTTT.

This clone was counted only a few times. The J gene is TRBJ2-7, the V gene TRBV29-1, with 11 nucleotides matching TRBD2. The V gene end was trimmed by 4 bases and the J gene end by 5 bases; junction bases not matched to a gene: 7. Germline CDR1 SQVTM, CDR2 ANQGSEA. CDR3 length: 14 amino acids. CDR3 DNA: TGCAGCGTTGGGTTCTCTAGCGGGAGGAACGAGCAGTACTTC. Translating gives CSVGFSSGRNEQYF.

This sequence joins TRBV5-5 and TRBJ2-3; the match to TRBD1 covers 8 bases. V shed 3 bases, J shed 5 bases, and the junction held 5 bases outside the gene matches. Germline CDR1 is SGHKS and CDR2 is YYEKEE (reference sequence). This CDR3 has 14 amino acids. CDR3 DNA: TGTGCCAGCAGCTGGACAGGGATTGAAGATACGCAGTATTTT. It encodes CASSWTGIEDTQYF.

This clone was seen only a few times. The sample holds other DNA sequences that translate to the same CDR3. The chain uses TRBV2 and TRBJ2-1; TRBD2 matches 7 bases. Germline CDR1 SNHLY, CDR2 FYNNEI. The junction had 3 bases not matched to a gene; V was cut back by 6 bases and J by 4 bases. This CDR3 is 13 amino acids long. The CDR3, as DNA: TGTGCCAGCAGCGGGGGAGGGTACAATGAGCAGTTCTTC. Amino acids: CASSGGGYNEQFF.

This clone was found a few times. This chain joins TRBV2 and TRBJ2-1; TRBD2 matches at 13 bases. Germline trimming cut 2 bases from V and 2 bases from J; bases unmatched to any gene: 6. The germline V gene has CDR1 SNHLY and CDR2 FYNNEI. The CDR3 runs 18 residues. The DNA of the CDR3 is TGTGCCAGCAGTGAATGGGGACTAGCGGGACCCGCCTACAATGAGCAGTTCTTC. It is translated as CASSEWGLAGPAYNEQFF.

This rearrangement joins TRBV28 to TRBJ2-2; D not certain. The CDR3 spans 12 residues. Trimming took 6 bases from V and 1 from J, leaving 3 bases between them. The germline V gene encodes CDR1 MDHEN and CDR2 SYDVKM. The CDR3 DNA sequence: TGTGCCAGCAGACAGAACACCGGGGAGCTGTTTTTT. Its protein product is CASRQNTGELFF.

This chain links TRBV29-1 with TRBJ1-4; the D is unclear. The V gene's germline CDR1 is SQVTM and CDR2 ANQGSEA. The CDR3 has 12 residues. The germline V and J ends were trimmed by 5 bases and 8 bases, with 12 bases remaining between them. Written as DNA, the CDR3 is TGCAGCGTTACCGGAGGAGAAGAAAAACTGTTTTTT. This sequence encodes CSVTGGEEKLFF.

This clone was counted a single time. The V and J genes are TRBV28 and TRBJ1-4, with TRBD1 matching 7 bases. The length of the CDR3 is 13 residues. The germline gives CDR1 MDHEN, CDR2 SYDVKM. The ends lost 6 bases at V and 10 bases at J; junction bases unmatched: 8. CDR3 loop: CASSSGQVGKLFF. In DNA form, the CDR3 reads TGTGCCAGCAGCAGCGGACAGGTTGGAAAACTGTTTTTT.

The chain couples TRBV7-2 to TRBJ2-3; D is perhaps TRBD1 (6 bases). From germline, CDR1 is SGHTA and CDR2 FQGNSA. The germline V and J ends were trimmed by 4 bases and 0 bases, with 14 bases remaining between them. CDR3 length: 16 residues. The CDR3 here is CASSSLGGYSTDTQYF. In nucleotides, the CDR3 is TGTGCCAGCAGCTCCCTAGGGGGTTATAGCACAGATACGCAGTATTTT.

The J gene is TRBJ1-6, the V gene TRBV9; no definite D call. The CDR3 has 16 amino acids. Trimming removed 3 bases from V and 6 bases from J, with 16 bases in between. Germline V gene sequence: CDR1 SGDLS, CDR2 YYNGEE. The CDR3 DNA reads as TGTGCCAGCAGCGGGCATTACGGGGATAGTAATTCACCCCTCCACTTT. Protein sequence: CASSGHYGDSNSPLHF.

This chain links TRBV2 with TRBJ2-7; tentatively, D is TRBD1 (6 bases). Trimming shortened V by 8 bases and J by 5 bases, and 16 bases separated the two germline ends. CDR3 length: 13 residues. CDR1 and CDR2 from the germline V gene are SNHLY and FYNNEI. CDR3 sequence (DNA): TGTGCCAGCTCCGGGACACCCTGGGACGAGCAGTACTTC. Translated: CASSGTPWDEQYF.

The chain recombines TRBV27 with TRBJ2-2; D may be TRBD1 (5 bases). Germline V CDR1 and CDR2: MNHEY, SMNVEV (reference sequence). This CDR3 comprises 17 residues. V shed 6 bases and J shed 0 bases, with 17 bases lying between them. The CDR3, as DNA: TGTGCCAGCAGCTCCTTTACGACAGATACGAACACCGGGGAGCTGTTTTTT. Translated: CASSSFTTDTNTGELFF.

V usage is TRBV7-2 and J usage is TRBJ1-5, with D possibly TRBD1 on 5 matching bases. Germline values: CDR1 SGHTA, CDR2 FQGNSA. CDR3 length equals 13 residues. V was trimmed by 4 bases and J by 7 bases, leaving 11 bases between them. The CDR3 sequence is CASSSRAGQPQHF. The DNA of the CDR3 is TGTGCCAGCAGCTCCAGGGCAGGGCAGCCCCAGCATTTT.

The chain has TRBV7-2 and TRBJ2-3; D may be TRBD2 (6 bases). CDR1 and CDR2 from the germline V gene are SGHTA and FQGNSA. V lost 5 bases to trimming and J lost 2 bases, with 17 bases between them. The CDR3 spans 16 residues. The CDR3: CASSLFRDFDTDTQYF. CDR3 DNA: TGTGCCAGCAGCCTGTTTAGGGACTTCGACACAGATACGCAGTATTTT.

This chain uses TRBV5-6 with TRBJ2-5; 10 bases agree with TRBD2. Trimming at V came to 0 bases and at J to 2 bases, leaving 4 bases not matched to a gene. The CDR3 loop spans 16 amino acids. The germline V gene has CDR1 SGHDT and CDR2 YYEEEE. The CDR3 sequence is CASSLVTSGVQETQYF. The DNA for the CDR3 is TGTGCCAGCAGCTTGGTTACTAGCGGGGTTCAAGAGACCCAGTACTTC.

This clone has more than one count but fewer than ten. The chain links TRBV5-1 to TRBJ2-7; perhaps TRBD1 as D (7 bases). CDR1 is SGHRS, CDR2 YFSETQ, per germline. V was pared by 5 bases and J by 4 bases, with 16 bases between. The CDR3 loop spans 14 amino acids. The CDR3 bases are TGCGCCAGCAGTTTCCAGGGGGGATCGTACGAGCAGTACTTC. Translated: CASSFQGGSYEQYF.